The 30 T cell receptor beta chains presented below share a single source sample, sequenced in a study of blood T cell repertoires in COVID-19. The protocol was immunoSEQ multiplex PCR, while the TCRdb copy is restricted to in-frame clones and leaves out a portion. The sample lists a few hundred thousand clones; roughly four fifths were seen once. The specimen sequenced was peripheral blood. The receptors were sampled from a person aged 65 to 85 with COVID-19, enrolled during active disease.

DNA of the CDR3: TGTGCCAGCAGCCAACGGCAGGGGGCCTTAGGTGGCTACACCTTC. Translating gives CASSQRQGALGGYTF. This chain uses TRBV3-1 (or the pseudogene TRBV3-2) with TRBJ1-2; 8 bases agree with TRBD1. Germline V gene lookup returns CDR1 LGHDT and CDR2 YNNKEL (reference sequence). Trimming removed 2 bases from V and 7 bases from J; junction bases left unmatched: 9. This CDR3 comprises 15 residues.

J is TRBJ1-4 and V is TRBV29-1; unclear D gene. V dropped 5 bases and J dropped 6 bases, with 4 bases sitting between them. CDR1 SQVTM and CDR2 ANQGSEA come from the germline V gene. The CDR3 is 10 amino acids. CDR3 in amino acids: CSVLHEKLFF. CDR3 nucleotides: TGCAGCGTTCTACATGAAAAACTGTTTTTT.

This clone appeared a few times. The chain couples TRBV19 to TRBJ1-3; 7 nucleotides align to TRBD1. This CDR3 contains 15 residues. The germline CDR1 and CDR2 sequences are LNHDA and SQIVND (reference sequence). Unmatched junction bases numbered 5, after V lost 6 bases and J lost 0 bases. DNA for the CDR3: TGTGCCAGTAGCCCGGGACAGTACTCTGGAAACACCATATATTTT. Amino acid sequence: CASSPGQYSGNTIYF.

The V and J genes are TRBV6-4 and TRBJ1-2; TRBD1 matches 9 bases. Germline-derived CDR1 and CDR2 are MRHNA and SNTAGT. This CDR3 comprises 15 residues. V was pared by 6 bases and J by 5 bases, with 10 bases of the junction left unmatched. The CDR3 region is CASSATGGDGYGYTF. The CDR3 nucleotides read TGTGCCAGCAGCGCAACAGGGGGCGACGGGTATGGCTACACCTTC.

This clone was recorded only once. V is TRBV5-1 and J is TRBJ1-1; D might be TRBD1 (6 bases). The CDR3 covers 16 residues. Germline V gene data show CDR1 as SGHRS and CDR2 as YFSETQ. Trimming removed 4 bases from V and 2 bases from J, with 18 bases in between. The CDR3: CASSPRRDTVNTEAFF. Written as DNA, the CDR3 is TGCGCCAGCAGCCCACGTCGGGACACCGTTAACACTGAAGCTTTCTTT.

This chain joins TRBV5-1 and TRBJ2-3, with a tentative D call TRBD2 (5 bases). V was trimmed by 4 bases and J by 0 bases, leaving 9 bases between them. CDR3 length: 14 amino acids. Germline assignment: CDR1 SGHRS and CDR2 YFSETQ. The CDR3 DNA reads TGCGCCAGCAGCGGGAGACTAAGCACAGATACGCAGTATTTT. Translation: CASSGRLSTDTQYF.

The chain uses TRBV5-1 and TRBJ2-2; D not resolved. Germline V gene data show CDR1 as SGHRS and CDR2 as YFSETQ. V shed 3 bases and J shed 5 bases, with 23 bases lying between them. The CDR3 is 18 amino acids. CDR3 sequence: CASSSPREVGYETGELFF. In DNA form, the CDR3 reads TGCGCCAGCAGCTCCCCGCGAGAGGTTGGATATGAGACCGGGGAGCTGTTTTTT.

The V call is TRBV6-5, the J call TRBJ2-7; 8 bases agree with TRBD2. This CDR3 is built from 14 residues. Germline values: CDR1 MNHEY, CDR2 SVGAGI. With 9 bases clipped from V and 3 bases from J, the junction kept 10 bases outside the gene matches. CDR3 sequence (DNA): TGTGCCAGTCGCGCGGGACTAGAGGGCTACGAGCAGTACTTC. Amino acids: CASRAGLEGYEQYF.

The rearrangement joins TRBV7-2 to TRBJ2-1, with 10 nucleotides matching TRBD2. Germline trimming cut 5 bases from V and 1 base from J; bases unmatched to any gene: 8. From germline, CDR1 is SGHTA and CDR2 FQGNSA. This CDR3 region has 17 residues. The CDR3, as DNA: TGTGCCAGCAGCCCTGGGGGAGCGGGAGGGTCCTACAATGAGCAGTTCTTC. It specifies CASSPGGAGGSYNEQFF.

The gene calls are TRBV11-3 and TRBJ1-2, with D tentatively TRBD1 (6 bases). Germline loops: CDR1 SGHNT, CDR2 YENEEA. This CDR3 has 12 amino acids. V dropped 4 bases and J dropped 8 bases, with 11 bases sitting between them. The CDR3 DNA reads as TGTGCCAGCAGCTCCGGGACACTAGGCTACACCTTC. Translated, it gives CASSSGTLGYTF.

In DNA, the CDR3 is TGTGCCAGCAGCTTGGGACAGGTTTACGAGCAGTACTTC. Amino acid sequence: CASSLGQVYEQYF. The genes are TRBV5-5 and TRBJ2-7; tentative D call: TRBD1 (6 bases). Germline CDR1 reads SGHKS; CDR2 reads YYEKEE (reference sequence). V was shortened by 0 bases and J by 4 bases, with 8 bases between the two germline ends. This CDR3 contains 13 residues.

The V gene is TRBV28, the J gene TRBJ2-7; 9 bases match TRBD2. The V gene end was trimmed by 2 bases and the J gene end by 7 bases; junction bases not matched to a gene: 9. This CDR3 has 15 residues. The germline V gene encodes CDR1 MDHEN and CDR2 SYDVKM. CDR3: CASSLGASGIGEQYF. The CDR3 DNA sequence: TGTGCCAGCAGTTTAGGGGCTAGCGGGATCGGAGAGCAGTACTTC.

This rearrangement joins TRBV6-1 to TRBJ1-4; TRBD1 is a possible D gene (6 bases). CDR1 and CDR2 from the germline V gene are MNHNS and SASEGT. The CDR3 is 13 residues long. Trimming took off 7 bases at V and 7 bases at J, with 13 bases between the two ends. CDR3 nucleotides: TGTGCCAGCATCAGGGGAGGGGGTGAAAAACTGTTTTTT. Its protein product is CASIRGGGEKLFF.

The chain couples TRBV2 to TRBJ1-2; D gene uncertain. The germline V and J ends were trimmed by 6 bases and 8 bases, with 10 bases remaining between them. Germline CDR1 is SNHLY and CDR2 is FYNNEI. CDR3 length: 11 residues. The CDR3: CASSLGGGYTF. The CDR3 coding sequence is TGTGCCAGCAGCTTGGGCGGGGGCTACACCTTC. Filled out from reference TRBV2 and TRBJ1-2, the complete variable domain reads EPEVTQTPSHQVTQMGQEVILRCVPISNHLYFYWYRQILGQKVEFLVSFYNNEISEKSEIFDDQFSVERPDGSNFTLKIRSTKLEDSAMYFCASSLGGGYTFGSGTRLTVV.

The chain recombines TRBV28 with TRBJ1-2, with D unclear. This CDR3 has 13 residues. Germline V gene sequence: CDR1 MDHEN, CDR2 SYDVKM. V lost 5 bases and J 7 bases, leaving 14 bases between the germline ends. The CDR3 sequence: CASSPRQNGGYTF. The CDR3 DNA is TGTGCCAGCAGTCCGCGACAAAACGGTGGCTACACCTTC.

The rearrangement links TRBV7-2 to TRBJ2-6; tentative D call: TRBD2 (5 bases). From germline, CDR1 is SGHTA and CDR2 FQGNSA. V was pared by 8 bases and J by 0 bases, with 11 bases between. The CDR3 is 15 residues long. CDR3 nucleotide sequence: TGTGCCAGCCAGTCGGGATTCTCTGGGGCCAACGTCCTGACTTTC. Translating gives CASQSGFSGANVLTF.

In this sample, this clone turned up a few times. This rearrangement joins TRBV19 to TRBJ2-7, with 7 bases identical to TRBD1. In germline, CDR1 is LNHDA, CDR2 SQIVND (reference sequence). The CDR3 is made up of 14 amino acids. The V segment lost 2 bases and the J segment 3 bases; nucleotides outside the gene matches: 4. Here the CDR3 reads CASSIRTGNYEQYF. The DNA for the CDR3 is TGTGCCAGTAGTATACGGACAGGAAACTACGAGCAGTACTTC.

The chain is built from TRBV15 and TRBJ2-5, with TRBD2 matching 7 bases. This CDR3 spans 15 amino acids. Germline values: CDR1 LNHNV, CDR2 YYDKDF (reference sequence). Trimming at V came to 1 base and at J to 1 base, leaving 3 bases not matched to a gene. CDR3 protein: CATSRAGGPQETQYF. The CDR3 DNA reads as TGTGCCACCAGCAGAGCGGGAGGTCCCCAAGAGACCCAGTACTTC.

This clone was counted once. For the CDR3, the DNA is TGTGCCAGCAGCTCCAACAACAGGGAGCCCGGGGAGCTGTTTTTT. Protein product: CASSSNNREPGELFF. V and J are TRBV5-4 and TRBJ2-2; D may be TRBD1 (6 bases). In germline, CDR1 is SGHNT, CDR2 YYREEE (reference sequence). This CDR3 has 15 residues. Between the trimmed V and J ends, which lost 3 bases and 6 bases, there was a span of 15 bases.

This clone was detected once. The CDR3 spells CASSQGPTGTAEQYF. The DNA of the CDR3 is TGTGCCAGCAGCCAAGGCCCGACAGGGACGGCGGAGCAGTACTTC. V and J are TRBV3-1 (or the pseudogene TRBV3-2) and TRBJ2-7; 7 nucleotides align to TRBD1. Trimming removed 1 base from V and 7 bases from J; junction bases left unmatched: 10. Germline V gene lookup returns CDR1 LGHDT and CDR2 YNNKEL (reference sequence). CDR3 length equals 15 residues.

This rearrangement joins TRBV10-1 to TRBJ1-4, with 7 positions matching TRBD1. The germline CDR1 and CDR2 sequences are WNHNN and SYGVQD (reference sequence). The CDR3 is 13 residues long. Losses at the gene ends were 6 bases for V and 4 bases for J; bases not matched to a gene: 2. CDR3 nucleotide sequence: TGCGCCAGCAGGGGACAGCATAATGAAAAACTGTTTTTT. Protein sequence: CASRGQHNEKLFF.

This clone was observed a single time. The chain employs TRBV5-5 and TRBJ2-4; a weak D match, TRBD1 (5 bases). V dropped 0 bases and J dropped 8 bases, with 12 bases sitting between them. The CDR3 is 14 amino acids. Per germline, CDR1 SGHKS and CDR2 YYEKEE (reference sequence). The CDR3 DNA reads as TGTGCCAGCAGCTTGGTTGCCAGGGAAGACATTCAGTACTTC. Translating it yields CASSLVAREDIQYF.

This clone was seen only a few times. The V and J genes are TRBV19 and TRBJ1-1; possibly TRBD1 for D (6 bases). Germline values: CDR1 LNHDA, CDR2 SQIVND (reference sequence). V was trimmed by 8 bases and J by 5 bases, leaving 15 bases between them. This CDR3 is 13 amino acids long. In DNA, the CDR3 is TGTGCCAGTCCGAACCACCAGGGGACTGAAGCTTTCTTT. Its protein product is CASPNHQGTEAFF.

The chain couples TRBV6-5 to TRBJ1-1; no firm D call. The CDR3 consists of 13 residues. Germline loops: CDR1 MNHEY, CDR2 SVGAGI. Trimming cost V 9 bases and J 5 bases, with 16 bases left between them. The CDR3 here is CASLNWAQTEAFF. The CDR3 nucleotides read TGTGCCAGTTTAAATTGGGCGCAAACTGAAGCTTTCTTT.

The CDR3 loop reads CATSGDRAGANVLTF. The CDR3 DNA sequence: TGTGCCACCAGCGGGGACAGGGCTGGGGCCAACGTCCTGACTTTC. V is TRBV15 and J is TRBJ2-6, with 9 nucleotides matching TRBD1. The J segment lost 2 bases and the V segment lost 5 bases, leaving 1 base of the junction unmatched. CDR3 length: 15 amino acids. Per germline, CDR1 LNHNV and CDR2 YYDKDF (reference sequence).

The V call is TRBV11-2, the J call TRBJ2-3, with D perhaps matching TRBD2 (5 bases). Germline lookup yields CDR1 SGHAT and CDR2 FQNNGV. This CDR3 is 13 amino acids long. Trimming shortened V by 6 bases and J by 6 bases, and 13 bases separated the two germline ends. CDR3 in amino acids: CASRPGPGDTQYF. The CDR3 coding sequence is TGTGCCAGCAGGCCCGGCCCGGGGGATACGCAGTATTTT.

The chain has TRBV2 and TRBJ1-2; 11 nucleotides align to TRBD1. Germline V lookup: CDR1 SNHLY, CDR2 FYNNEI. The V segment lost 6 bases and the J segment 7 bases; nucleotides outside the gene matches: 7. This CDR3 comprises 14 residues. The CDR3 DNA follows: TGTGCCAGCAGGGCCGGACAGGGGGCATCTGGCTACACCTTC. Protein sequence: CASRAGQGASGYTF.

The rearrangement links TRBV9 to TRBJ2-3, with a tentative D call TRBD2 (6 bases). The CDR3 consists of 16 residues. The germline gives CDR1 SGDLS, CDR2 YYNGEE. Between the trimmed V and J ends, which lost 0 bases and 0 bases, there was a span of 11 bases. For the CDR3, the DNA is TGTGCCAGCAGCGTAGGTAGCGGCCTTAGCACAGATACGCAGTATTTT. This translates into CASSVGSGLSTDTQYF.

In its sample, this clone was seen once. This chain connects TRBV5-6 to TRBJ2-3; TRBD2 aligns across 10 bases. CDR3 length equals 16 residues. The V segment lost 1 base and the J segment 0 bases; nucleotides outside the gene matches: 2. Germline CDR1 reads SGHDT; CDR2 reads YYEEEE. For the CDR3, the DNA is TGTGCCAGCAGCTTGAGGACTAGCGGAAGCACAGATACGCAGTATTTT. It is translated as CASSLRTSGSTDTQYF.

Comment on this clone: Additional DNA sequences in this sample encode the identical CDR3. The chain combines TRBV28 with TRBJ1-6; 7 positions match TRBD1. This CDR3 is 12 amino acids long. The V segment lost 4 bases and the J segment 10 bases; nucleotides outside the gene matches: 1. Per germline, CDR1 MDHEN and CDR2 SYDVKM. The CDR3 region has the DNA TGTGCCAGCAGTTCAGGGGGATCACCCCTCCACTTT. It is translated as CASSSGGSPLHF.